These 27 T cell receptor beta chains came from one sample sequenced in a study of a mutant IDH1 vaccine in newly diagnosed glioma (dated by TCRdb to about 2021). The time point tag for this specimen amounts to: week 11, during vaccination. Each vaccine dose, consisting of 300 ug of a 20-mer mutant IDH1 peptide in Montanide, was administered subcutaneously with topical imiquimod. Libraries were constructed by the immunoSEQ multiplex PCR assay. The table comes from immuneACCESS by way of TCRdb, which keeps in-frame sequences with V and J called. Part of the clones is missing from these tables; in studies checked, under half for an unresolved V gene and the rest for unknown reasons. Recorded for this sample are around 60,000 clones; about nine tenths of them occurred a single time. Of the sample, roughly 2.1% is held by the ten largest clones. These TCRs are of unknown antigen specificity. Here the sequenced sample was PBMCs, taken from a glioma patient whose treatment included an IDH1 peptide vaccine. These receptors all stem from a man aged 40-49 years with glioma.

The chain couples TRBV19 to TRBJ2-5; 9 positions agree with TRBD1. Germline CDR1 LNHDA, CDR2 SQIVND (reference sequence). The V gene end was trimmed by 5 bases and the J gene end by 8 bases; junction bases not matched to a gene: 6. This CDR3 is built from 13 residues. The CDR3 DNA reads TGTGCCAGTAGTGCACAGGGGGCGCTTACCCAGTACTTC. As protein: CASSAQGALTQYF.

This chain connects TRBV15 to TRBJ1-5, with TRBD1 matching 9 bases. This CDR3 spans 15 amino acids. The junction had 6 bases not matched to a gene; V was cut back by 5 bases and J by 4 bases. CDR1 is LNHNV and CDR2 is YYDKDF in the germline V gene (reference sequence). CDR3 sequence (DNA): TGTGCCACCAGCGAACCGGGACAGGGAAATCAGCCCCAGCATTTT. This sequence encodes CATSEPGQGNQPQHF.

The genes are TRBV10-3 and TRBJ1-1; D remains ambiguous. The CDR3 spans 14 residues. The V end was cut by 2 bases, the J end by 7 bases, with 14 bases between. Looked up from germline, CDR1 is ENHRY and CDR2 is SYGVKD. The DNA of the CDR3 is TGTGCCATCAGTGAGGGGAATAGGGCCAGTGAAGCTTTCTTT. It encodes CAISEGNRASEAFF.

This clone was counted once. The chain carries TRBV7-2 and TRBJ2-1, with 10 bases matching TRBD2. V trimming: 2 bases; J trimming: 9 bases; junction bases outside the gene matches: 7. The CDR3 is 15 residues long. CDR1 and CDR2 from the germline V gene are SGHTA and FQGNSA. CDR3 DNA sequence: TGTGCCAGCAGCTTAAGGACTAGCGGACTCGTTGAGCAGTTCTTC. Translating it yields CASSLRTSGLVEQFF.

The V and J genes are TRBV11-1 and TRBJ1-2, with a weak D call TRBD1 (5 bases). The V gene lost 3 bases and the J gene lost 2 bases, with 10 bases spanning the gap. The CDR3 spans 14 residues. Per the germline V gene, CDR1 is SGHAT and CDR2 is FQDESV (reference sequence). The CDR3 loop reads CASSLGRANYGYTF. Here the CDR3 DNA reads TGTGCCAGCAGCTTGGGCAGGGCGAACTATGGCTACACCTTC.

V gene TRBV30 combines with J gene TRBJ2-7, with D unresolved. Trimming took off 1 base at V and 4 bases at J, with 5 bases between the two ends. The germline CDR1 and CDR2 sequences are GTSNPN and SVGIG (reference sequence). This CDR3 region has 11 residues. The CDR3 region has the DNA TGTGCCTGGAGTGACGGTTACGAGCAGTACGTC. Residues: CAWSDGYEQYV.

V gene TRBV4-2 combines with J gene TRBJ1-5; 9 positions match TRBD1. This CDR3 spans 15 amino acids. Germline V lookup: CDR1 LGHNA, CDR2 YNFKEQ. Trimming cost V 1 base and J 7 bases; bases outside gene matches: 5. The CDR3 reads CASSQGGQGKQPQHF. CDR3 DNA sequence: TGTGCCAGCAGCCAAGGGGGACAGGGAAAGCAGCCCCAGCATTTT.

The J gene is TRBJ2-2, the V gene TRBV27; no reliable D call. V lost 5 bases and J lost 1, with 5 bases in between. This CDR3 region has 13 residues. The germline V gene has CDR1 MNHEY and CDR2 SMNVEV (reference sequence). CDR3 in DNA: TGTGCCAGCAGTCGGGTGAACACCGGGGAGCTGTTTTTT. Protein: CASSRVNTGELFF.

The chain's CDR3 is CASSEWVTTMNTEAFF. For the CDR3, the DNA is TGTGCCAGCAGTGAATGGGTGACAACCATGAACACTGAAGCTTTCTTT. The chain joins TRBV6-1 to TRBJ1-1; D gene uncertain. This CDR3 has 16 residues. The germline CDR1 and CDR2 sequences are MNHNS and SASEGT. Trimming removed 2 bases at V and 0 bases at J, with 13 bases between.

The rearrangement uses TRBV28 and TRBJ1-5; possible D gene TRBD1, 5 bases. This CDR3 has 14 amino acids. Germline CDR1 and CDR2: MDHEN and SYDVKM. Trimming cost V 4 bases and J 4 bases, with 11 bases left between them. The CDR3 DNA reads TGTGCCAGCAGTTCCCCCGACAGAAATCAGCCCCAGCATTTT. Translation: CASSSPDRNQPQHF.

This clone appeared once. The V call is TRBV6-5, the J call TRBJ2-7; 8 bases align to TRBD1. The CDR3 has 14 residues. Germline trimming cut 4 bases from V and 5 bases from J; bases unmatched to any gene: 7. The germline gives CDR1 MNHEY, CDR2 SVGAGI. DNA for the CDR3: TGTGCCAGCAGTTTAGCAGGGGGCCCTGACGAGCAGTACTTC. Encoded protein: CASSLAGGPDEQYF.

Only one count was recorded for this clone. V gene TRBV6-5 combines with J gene TRBJ1-1, with TRBD1 as a possible D gene (6 bases). This CDR3 has 13 residues. Trimming stripped 4 bases from V and 6 bases from J, with 12 bases between. The germline V gene has CDR1 MNHEY and CDR2 SVGAGI. The CDR3 DNA is TGTGCCAGCAGTTTCGACCACAGGGCTGAAGCTTTCTTT. Amino acids: CASSFDHRAEAFF.

The V and J genes are TRBV11-2 and TRBJ2-7, with D tentatively TRBD1 (6 bases). This CDR3 has 14 amino acids. CDR1 is SGHAT, CDR2 FQNNGV, per germline. Trimming left V 8 bases short and J 0 bases short, with 14 bases between. CDR3 residues: CASGGQGLSYEQYF. CDR3 coding DNA: TGTGCCAGCGGGGGCCAGGGCCTCTCCTACGAGCAGTACTTC. Full variable domain (outside the CDR3, taken from reference TRBV11-2 and TRBJ2-7): EAGVAQSPRYKIIEKRQSVAFWCNPISGHATLYWYQQILGQGPKLLIQFQNNGVVDDSQLPKDRFSAERLKGVDSTLKIQPAKLEDSAVYLCASGGQGLSYEQYFGPGTRLTVT.

V usage is TRBV5-5 and J usage is TRBJ1-5; D is ambiguous. Trimming cost V 1 base and J 0 bases, with 11 bases left between them. The CDR3 consists of 16 residues. The germline gives CDR1 SGHKS, CDR2 YYEKEE (reference sequence). The DNA of the CDR3 is TGTGCCAGCAGCTTGAGACCGCCTGCTAGCAATCAGCCCCAGCATTTT. Its translation is CASSLRPPASNQPQHF.

This chain uses TRBV9 with TRBJ2-1; 10 nucleotides line up with TRBD1. Trimming removed 0 bases from V and 3 bases from J; junction bases left unmatched: 9. CDR1 and CDR2 from the germline V gene are SGDLS and YYNGEE. This CDR3 contains 18 residues. The CDR3: CASSVALMDRGVYNEQFF. The CDR3 DNA reads as TGTGCCAGCAGCGTAGCCTTGATGGACAGGGGGGTCTACAATGAGCAGTTCTTC.

The rearrangement uses TRBV28 and TRBJ2-3; maybe TRBD2 (5 bases). Trimming shortened V by 7 bases and J by 3 bases, and 14 bases separated the two germline ends. CDR1 and CDR2 from the germline V gene are MDHEN and SYDVKM. The CDR3 is made up of 14 amino acids. The CDR3, as DNA: TGTGCCAGCAAAAGACTACGATCGACAGATACGCAGTATTTT. Protein sequence: CASKRLRSTDTQYF. Using reference TRBV28 and TRBJ2-3 for the parts outside the CDR3, the full variable domain is DVKVTQSSRYLVKRTGEKVFLECVQDMDHENMFWYRQDPGLGLRLIYFSYDVKMKEKGDIPEGYSVSREKKERFSLILESASTNQTSMYLCASKRLRSTDTQYFGPGTRLTVL.

The chain combines TRBV6-6 with TRBJ1-3; 8 bases line up with TRBD1. Per the germline V gene, CDR1 is MNHNY and CDR2 is SVGAGI (reference sequence). This CDR3 spans 14 amino acids. With 6 bases clipped from V and 3 bases from J, the junction kept 4 bases outside the gene matches. CDR3 nucleotides: TGTGCCAGCAGAGCCGGGACAGGTGGAAACACCATATATTTT. Encoded protein: CASRAGTGGNTIYF.

The CDR3 DNA reads as TGTGCCAGCAGTGCCGATAGCAATCAGCCCCAGCATTTT. Protein product: CASSADSNQPQHF. V gene TRBV2 combines with J gene TRBJ1-5; no definite D call. The CDR3 consists of 13 residues. The germline CDR1 and CDR2 sequences are SNHLY and FYNNEI. Deletions cut 4 bases from V and 0 bases from J, with 4 bases between.

The rearrangement joins TRBV5-1 to TRBJ2-5; D is perhaps TRBD1 or TRBD2 (5 bases each). Germline CDR1 reads SGHRS; CDR2 reads YFSETQ. Trimming cost V 0 bases and J 0 bases, with 15 bases left between them. The CDR3 has 17 residues. The DNA for the CDR3 is TGCGCCAGCAGCTTGGGCTCCCAGGGACGGTACCAAGAGACCCAGTACTTC. Protein: CASSLGSQGRYQETQYF.

CDR3 residues: CSGGGMNTEAFF. Here the CDR3 DNA reads TGCAGCGGGGGGGGCATGAACACTGAAGCTTTCTTT. The rearrangement joins TRBV29-1 to TRBJ1-1; D perhaps matches TRBD1 (6 bases). The CDR3 length is 12 residues. Per germline, CDR1 SQVTM and CDR2 ANQGSEA. The germline V and J ends were trimmed by 7 bases and 0 bases, with 9 bases remaining between them.

The chain has TRBV28 and TRBJ1-2; D ambiguous. CDR1 MDHEN and CDR2 SYDVKM come from the germline V gene. V lost 10 bases and J 7 bases, leaving 22 bases between the germline ends. This CDR3 region has 14 residues. CDR3 coding DNA: TGTGCCACCCCAGGTGGGGAGCCCGCTATTGGCTACACCTTC. Encoded protein: CATPGGEPAIGYTF.

Only one count was recorded for this clone. The J gene is TRBJ1-3, the V gene TRBV5-5, with D perhaps matching TRBD1 (6 bases). The germline V gene encodes CDR1 SGHKS and CDR2 YYEKEE (reference sequence). V gave up 1 base and J gave up 2 bases, with 10 bases separating them. The CDR3 consists of 15 residues. For the CDR3, the DNA is TGTGCCAGCAGCTTGCAACAGGGTCCTGGAAACACCATATATTTT. Amino acids: CASSLQQGPGNTIYF.

This rearrangement joins TRBV30 to TRBJ1-2, with D hard to call. Germline lookup yields CDR1 GTSNPN and CDR2 SVGIG (reference sequence). Trimming shortened V by 1 base and J by 4 bases, and 4 bases separated the two germline ends. The CDR3 consists of 11 residues. The CDR3 coding sequence is TGTGCCTGGAGTGAAACCTATGGCTACACCTTC. As protein: CAWSETYGYTF. Complete variable domain (other parts from reference TRBV30 and TRBJ1-2): SQTIHQWPATLVQPVGSPLSLECTVEGTSNPNLYWYRQAAGRGLQLLFYSVGIGQISSEVPQNLSASRPQDRQFILSSKKLLLSDSGFYLCAWSETYGYTFGSGTRLTVV.

V and J are TRBV28 and TRBJ2-2, with TRBD2 as a possible D gene (5 bases). Germline loops: CDR1 MDHEN, CDR2 SYDVKM. V lost 11 bases and J 5 bases, leaving 12 bases between the germline ends. CDR3 length: 12 amino acids. This CDR3 reads CAAERGTGELFF. The CDR3 nucleotides read TGTGCCGCCGAAAGAGGGACCGGGGAGCTGTTTTTT.

The chain combines TRBV28 with TRBJ1-5; D uncertain. Trimming stripped 2 bases from V and 6 bases from J, with 8 bases between. The CDR3 totals 13 residues. Germline assignment: CDR1 MDHEN and CDR2 SYDVKM. The CDR3 sequence: CASSLMSRQPQHF. The CDR3 region has the DNA TGTGCCAGCAGTTTAATGTCACGTCAGCCCCAGCATTTT.

V usage is TRBV30 and J usage is TRBJ1-1, with D unresolved. CDR3 size: 14 residues. The germline V gene encodes CDR1 GTSNPN and CDR2 SVGIG (reference sequence). The V end lost 1 base, the J end lost 3 bases, and 12 bases lay between the germline ends. DNA for the CDR3: TGTGCCTGGAGTGATGGGCAGGCGGACACTGAAGCTTTCTTT. This codes for CAWSDGQADTEAFF.

The gene calls are TRBV5-1 and TRBJ2-3, with D uncertain. Germline CDR1 reads SGHRS; CDR2 reads YFSETQ. Between the trimmed V and J ends, which lost 0 bases and 1 base, there was a span of 15 bases. CDR3 length: 17 residues. The chain's CDR3 is CASSLGPTTTGTDTQYF. The CDR3 DNA follows: TGCGCCAGCAGCTTGGGCCCTACTACAACCGGCACAGATACGCAGTATTTT.